This T cell receptor beta chain was captured by sequencing in a study of response to subunit inactivated influenza vaccine. TCRdb redid the calling of the RT-PCR reads with MiXCR, one entry per CDR3 protein. The table shows over 800,000 distinct CDR3 sequences, with 21% occurring only once. The specimen comprised PBMCs from blood, sampled less than 6 days after vaccination. The receptor's source is a man between 45 and 60 years old who received an inactivated influenza vaccine.

Here the CDR3 DNA reads TGTGCCAGCTCACCACCAACCGTCAACACCGGGGAGCTGTTTTTT. Protein product: CASSPPTVNTGELFF. This chain links TRBV18 with TRBJ2-2; D gene ambiguous. This CDR3 has 15 residues. Trimming took 0 bases from V and 2 from J, leaving 7 bases between them. Germline V gene lookup returns CDR1 KGHSH and CDR2 LQKENI.